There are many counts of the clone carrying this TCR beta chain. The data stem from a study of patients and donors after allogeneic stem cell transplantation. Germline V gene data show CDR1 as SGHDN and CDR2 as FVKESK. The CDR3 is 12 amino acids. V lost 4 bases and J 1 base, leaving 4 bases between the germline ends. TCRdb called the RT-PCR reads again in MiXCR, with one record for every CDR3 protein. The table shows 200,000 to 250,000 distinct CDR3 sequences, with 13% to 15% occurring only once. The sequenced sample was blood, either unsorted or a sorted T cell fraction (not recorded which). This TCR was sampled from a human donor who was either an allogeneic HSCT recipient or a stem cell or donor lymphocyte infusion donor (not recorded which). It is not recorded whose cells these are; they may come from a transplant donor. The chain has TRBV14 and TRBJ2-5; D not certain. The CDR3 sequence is CASSRPQETQYF. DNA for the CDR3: TGTGCCAGCAGCCGCCCCCAAGAGACCCAGTACTTC.